This is a list of T cell receptor beta chains from one sample in a study of cytomegalovirus exposure and HLA in healthy donors. Using immunoSEQ multiplex PCR, the repertoire was profiled, and TCRdb retains in-frame clones only, with some absent. The table lists under 150,000 clones, over 55% of them singletons. Sample: PBMCs. These receptors were obtained from a man between 18 and 29 years old in good health and CMV-seropositive. CDR3s include the opening cysteine and the closing phenylalanine or tryptophan.

V: TRBV2
J: TRBJ1-5
CDR3: CATRSQPGVVSNQPQHF

V: TRBV19
J: TRBJ1-3
CDR3: CASSGQGPSGNTIYF

V: TRBV6-6
J: TRBJ1-4
CDR3: CASSSGGGEEGLFF

V: TRBV10-3
J: TRBJ2-3
CDR3: CAIRGGLVTDTQYF

V: TRBV30
J: TRBJ1-4
CDR3: CAWSPLLTGHGFIANEKLFF

V: TRBV6-5
J: TRBJ1-5
CDR3: CASSYSSGENQPQHF

V: TRBV18
J: TRBJ1-5
CDR3: CASSPASNQPQHF

V: TRBV10-3
J: TRBJ2-3
CDR3: CANQAGASTDTQYF

V: TRBV7-2
J: TRBJ2-1
CDR3: CASSLGGGGFIYEQFF

V: TRBV7-2
J: TRBJ1-6
CDR3: CASSVSVGANSPLHF

V: TRBV28
J: TRBJ1-4
CDR3: CASRPTDTTNEKLFF

V: TRBV11-3
J: TRBJ2-7
CDR3: CASSLSGLAGTEQYF

V: TRBV11-2
J: TRBJ2-7
CDR3: CASSLDLQGRTGEQYF

V: TRBV27
J: TRBJ1-1
CDR3: CASSPHFKGTEAFF

V: TRBV25-1
J: TRBJ1-4
CDR3: CASSEFRGSEKLFF

V: TRBV10-1
J: TRBJ2-3
CDR3: CASSEQGLDTQYF

V: TRBV7-2
J: TRBJ2-3
CDR3: CASSLGTSFSGDTQYF

V: TRBV7-9
J: TRBJ2-3
CDR3: CSSSLSLAGGYTDTQYF

V: TRBV15
J: TRBJ1-1
CDR3: CATEIPRWVVGTEAFF

V: TRBV7-9
J: TRBJ2-3
CDR3: CASSPRGWRGPTDTQYF

V: TRBV28
J: TRBJ1-2
CDR3: CASRPSVAGAGGGYTF

V: TRBV5-6
J: TRBJ2-3
CDR3: CASSSLLAGGGDTQYF

V: TRBV5-6
J: TRBJ2-7
CDR3: CASSSPYRGDSYEQYF

V: TRBV7-9
J: TRBJ2-7
CDR3: CASSLAGAYEQYF

V: TRBV11-2
J: TRBJ1-1
CDR3: CASSLSIPNREAFF

V: TRBV5-1
J: TRBJ1-2
CDR3: CASSLVAGNYGYTF

V: TRBV5-1
J: TRBJ2-6
CDR3: CASSLVGQGASGANVLTF

V: TRBV7-2
J: TRBJ2-3
CDR3: CASTLAGENTDTQYF

V: TRBV7-6
J: TRBJ2-1
CDR3: CASSFQADSYNEQFF

V: TRBV6-6
J: TRBJ2-3
CDR3: CASRPGTGDIDTQYF

V: TRBV4-1
J: TRBJ2-3
CDR3: CASSPSGHRTDTQYF

V: TRBV5-1
J: TRBJ2-3
CDR3: CASSTRTSGVTDTQYF

V: TRBV27
J: TRBJ2-2
CDR3: CASSLSAGLAFTGELFF

V: TRBV6-6
J: TRBJ2-3
CDR3: CASRFTGADTQYF

V: TRBV28
J: TRBJ2-7
CDR3: CASSGPGLAVYEQYF

V: TRBV6-1
J: TRBJ1-1
CDR3: CASNIQGLNTEAFF

V: TRBV11-2
J: TRBJ2-1
CDR3: CASSLYSSEQFF

V: TRBV7-2
J: TRBJ1-4
CDR3: CASSLRVLGAGEKLFF

V: TRBV5-1
J: TRBJ2-5
CDR3: CASSPGLAGGGETQYF

V: TRBV30
J: TRBJ2-1
CDR3: CAWSAAVYRVNEQFF

V: TRBV18
J: TRBJ2-3
CDR3: CASSRDIPTDTQYF

V: TRBV27
J: TRBJ1-4
CDR3: CASSSGQGREKLFF